The TCR beta chain under discussion was sequenced for a study of control samples from healthy donors and cancer patients. TCRdb's copy holds only in-frame clones and misses some; the assay was immunoSEQ multiplex PCR. The data show over 200,000 clones, roughly 87% seen once. The CDR3 runs to 19 residues. The germline V gene has CDR1 SGHNT and CDR2 YENEEA. Trimming shortened V by 0 bases and J by 0 bases, and 18 bases separated the two germline ends. The clonotype was recovered from an older woman with lung cancer. V usage is TRBV11-3 and J usage is TRBJ2-1; D might be TRBD2 (6 bases). Sequencing was done on a sample of PBMCs. The CDR3 DNA reads TGTGCCAGCAGCTTAGAAGGAGGGGTGGGGCGGGCCTCCTACAATGAGCAGTTCTTC. This gives the protein CASSLEGGVGRASYNEQFF.